The 30 T cell receptor beta chains presented below share a single source sample, sequenced in a study of T cell repertoires in cytomegalovirus infection. TCRdb re-called the reads with MiXCR, one entry per CDR3 protein. The sample shows around 900,000 distinct CDR3 sequences, 25% to 40% of them seen only once. Their target antigens are unknown. The material was cultured CD8+ T cells from PBMCs, obtained from culture after CMV antigen stimulation. The receptors shown here come from a human donor in good health (CMV status not recorded). Some clones in this sample may be carry-over from other donors' samples.

The V call is TRBV10-3, the J call TRBJ2-3, with 10 bases identical to TRBD2. With 6 bases clipped from V and 2 bases from J, the junction kept 8 bases outside the gene matches. CDR1 and CDR2 from the germline V gene are ENHRY and SYGVKD. The CDR3 has 16 amino acids. The CDR3 coding sequence is TGTGCCATCAGGATAGCGGGGGGCCCTTTCACAGATACGCAGTATTTT. Protein sequence: CAIRIAGGPFTDTQYF.

A few counts support this clonotype. V usage is TRBV6-2 or TRBV6-3 and J usage is TRBJ2-1; 12 bases are a match to TRBD1. Germline values: CDR1 MNHEY, CDR2 SVGEGT. This CDR3 contains 18 residues. V was pared by 3 bases and J by 4 bases, with 10 bases of the junction left unmatched. For the CDR3, the DNA is TGTGCCAGCAGTTATCTTCGGGACAGGGGGCTGAGGTACAATGAGCAGTTCTTC. This sequence encodes CASSYLRDRGLRYNEQFF.

This clonotype was picked up many times. J is TRBJ2-3 and V is TRBV7-2, with TRBD2 as a possible D gene (6 bases). This CDR3 region has 12 residues. The germline V and J ends were trimmed by 1 base and 15 bases, with 14 bases remaining between them. The germline V gene has CDR1 SGHTA and CDR2 FQGNSA. CDR3 sequence reads: CASSLVGGYTYF. The CDR3 region has the DNA TGTGCCAGCAGCTTAGTCGGGGGATACACCTATTTT.

This clonotype occurred many times. The CDR3 here is CASSGGTVSNQPQHF. The CDR3 DNA follows: TGTGCCAGCAGTGGGGGGACAGTTAGCAATCAGCCCCAGCATTTT. The genes are TRBV6-1 and TRBJ1-5; 7 bases fit TRBD1. J was trimmed by 0 bases and V by 4 bases; bases with no gene match: 3. CDR1 is MNHNS, CDR2 SASEGT, per germline. The CDR3 consists of 15 residues.

This clonotype was detected a few times. The V call is TRBV28, the J call TRBJ2-7, with 7 nucleotides matching TRBD2. Unmatched junction bases numbered 7, after V lost 3 bases and J lost 5 bases. The CDR3 has 14 amino acids. The germline CDR1 and CDR2 sequences are MDHEN and SYDVKM. CDR3 residues: CASSFLGLSDEQYV. As DNA, the CDR3 is TGTGCCAGCAGTTTCTTGGGACTAAGTGACGAGCAGTACGTC.

The CDR3 protein is CASSMGRKNTEAFF. The DNA for the CDR3 is TGTGCCAGTAGTATGGGACGAAAGAACACTGAAGCTTTCTTT. This rearrangement joins TRBV19 to TRBJ1-1; possible D gene TRBD1, 5 bases. V gave up 3 bases and J gave up 1 base, with 9 bases separating them. CDR1 LNHDA and CDR2 SQIVND come from the germline V gene (reference sequence). This CDR3 has 14 amino acids.

V and J are TRBV19 and TRBJ2-1; 8 bases match TRBD2. V shed 5 bases, J shed 0 bases, and the junction held 9 bases outside the gene matches. The CDR3 length is 17 residues. Germline V gives CDR1 LNHDA, CDR2 SQIVND (reference sequence). For the CDR3, the DNA is TGTGCCAGTAGTTTCCCTAGCGGGCCACTCTCCTACAATGAGCAGTTCTTC. It codes for CASSFPSGPLSYNEQFF.

This clonotype was found a few times. The gene calls are TRBV7-9 and TRBJ1-2; tentative D call: TRBD1 (5 bases). The CDR3 consists of 15 residues. Trimming pared 5 bases from V and 0 bases from J, leaving 13 bases between. CDR1 and CDR2 from the germline V gene are SEHNR and FQNEAQ (reference sequence). CDR3 coding DNA: TGTGCCAGCAGCGGCCGGGACCGACCTAACTATGGCTACACCTTC. It encodes CASSGRDRPNYGYTF.

The chain combines TRBV12-5 with TRBJ1-5, with TRBD1 as a possible D gene (5 bases). The CDR3 contains 14 residues. V gave up 1 base and J gave up 8 bases, with 12 bases separating them. The germline gives CDR1 LGHNT, CDR2 FRNRAP. Here the CDR3 reads CASGLGAGSEPQHF. Written as DNA, the CDR3 is TGTGCTAGTGGTTTGGGGGCAGGGAGCGAGCCCCAGCATTTT. The whole variable domain, remainder taken from reference TRBV12-5 and TRBJ1-5, is DARVTQTPRHKVTEMGQEVTMRCQPILGHNTVFWYRQTMMQGLELLAYFRNRAPLDDSGMPKDRFSAEMPDATLATLKIQPSEPRDSAVYFCASGLGAGSEPQHFGDGTRLSIL.

This clonotype was counted at least ten times. J is TRBJ1-5 and V is TRBV27; no firm D call. This CDR3 is 13 amino acids long. V lost 3 bases to trimming and J lost 4 bases, with 7 bases between them. Germline V gene lookup returns CDR1 MNHEY and CDR2 SMNVEV (reference sequence). CDR3 nucleotides: TGTGCCAGCAGTTTTTTAGGAAATCAGCCCCAGCATTTT. It specifies CASSFLGNQPQHF.

This clonotype has at least ten counts. This chain links TRBV7-9 with TRBJ2-1; D call uncertain. Deletions cut 5 bases from V and 0 bases from J, with 11 bases between. The CDR3 loop spans 15 amino acids. Per the germline V gene, CDR1 is SEHNR and CDR2 is FQNEAQ (reference sequence). The CDR3 sequence is CASSLPESSYNEQFF. Written as DNA, the CDR3 is TGTGCCAGCAGCCTGCCGGAGAGCTCCTACAATGAGCAGTTCTTC.

The V gene is TRBV7-9, the J gene TRBJ2-2; D gene uncertain. V shed 5 bases and J shed 12 bases, with 22 bases lying between them. The CDR3 contains 15 residues. Germline values: CDR1 SEHNR, CDR2 FQNEAQ (reference sequence). CDR3 nucleotide sequence: TGTGCCAGCAGCCCTTCGAGTCTTTCGTACAAGAAGCTGTTTTTT. Translated: CASSPSSLSYKKLFF.

V gene TRBV7-6 combines with J gene TRBJ2-5; D possibly corresponds to TRBD2 (6 bases). V gave up 5 bases and J gave up 0 bases, with 19 bases separating them. The CDR3 is 17 amino acids. Germline CDR1 and CDR2: SGHVS and FNYEAQ. In DNA, the CDR3 is TGTGCCAGCAGCGGGCGGGGTCCCGGGCCTAACCAAGAGACCCAGTACTTC. This encodes CASSGRGPGPNQETQYF.

With respect to this clonotype: This may arise from a read error, as a much more abundant clone is one base away. The chain is built from TRBV7-2 and TRBJ2-5; perhaps TRBD1 as D (6 bases). Between the trimmed V and J ends, which lost 2 bases and 5 bases, there was a span of 30 bases. This CDR3 has 20 amino acids. From germline, CDR1 is SGHTA and CDR2 FQGNSA. In nucleotides, the CDR3 is TGTGCCAGCAGCTTACCAGGACAGTTCACGCGATCCCCCGATGTGGAGACCCAGTACTTC. It translates to CASSLPGQFTRSPDVETQYF. Full variable domain (outside the CDR3, taken from reference TRBV7-2 and TRBJ2-5): GAGVSQSPSNKVTEKGKDVELRCDPISGHTALYWYRQSLGQGLEFLIYFQGNSAPDKSGLPSDRFSAERTGGSVSTLTIQRTQQEDSAVYLCASSLPGQFTRSPDVETQYFGPGTRLLVL.

This clonotype was seen a handful of times. The gene calls are TRBV19 and TRBJ1-1; the D is unclear. Germline V CDR1 and CDR2: LNHDA, SQIVND (reference sequence). Trimming removed 8 bases from V and 0 bases from J, with 19 bases in between. The CDR3 length is 16 residues. The CDR3 loop reads CASPPTQQYLNTEAFF. CDR3 sequence (DNA): TGTGCCAGTCCTCCAACACAGCAATATCTGAACACTGAAGCTTTCTTT. The full variable domain, its missing parts supplied by reference TRBV19 and TRBJ1-1, is DGGITQSPKYLFRKEGQNVTLSCEQNLNHDAMYWYRQDPGQGLRLIYYSQIVNDFQKGDIAEGYSVSREKKESFPLTVTSAQKNPTAFYLCASPPTQQYLNTEAFFGQGTRLTVV.

V and J are TRBV7-6 and TRBJ2-1; TRBD1 aligns across 8 bases. Trimming took 6 bases from V and 8 from J; bases not matched to a gene: 12. The CDR3 totals 15 residues. CDR1 SGHVS and CDR2 FNYEAQ come from the germline V gene. CDR3 DNA: TGTGCCAGCAGACCTCCATTTGACAGGGGCGATGAGCAGTTCTTC. Its protein product is CASRPPFDRGDEQFF.

This clonotype was counted a few times. The chain joins TRBV6-2 or TRBV6-3 to TRBJ1-5; D might be TRBD1 (6 bases). Germline values: CDR1 MNHEY, CDR2 SVGEGT. This CDR3 has 14 residues. Deletions cut 5 bases from V and 5 bases from J, with 13 bases between. The DNA for the CDR3 is TGTGCCAGCAGTATACAGGGCTTCCATCAGCCCCAGCATTTT. It codes for CASSIQGFHQPQHF.

V and J are TRBV10-3 and TRBJ2-5; D perhaps matches TRBD2 (5 bases). The CDR3 runs 14 residues. Trimming pared 3 bases from V and 5 bases from J, leaving 13 bases between. In germline, CDR1 is ENHRY, CDR2 SYGVKD. The CDR3 protein is CAISDPPSGETQYF. The CDR3 DNA is TGTGCCATCAGTGATCCTCCCTCGGGGGAGACCCAGTACTTC.

A few counts support this clonotype. The chain joins TRBV6-2 or TRBV6-3 to TRBJ2-3, with a tentative D call TRBD1 (6 bases). V was shortened by 7 bases and J by 0 bases, with 11 bases between the two germline ends. This CDR3 region has 14 residues. CDR1 and CDR2 from the germline V gene are MNHEY and SVGEGT. The CDR3, as DNA: TGTGCCAGCACCAGGGACATTAGCACAGATACGCAGTATTTT. Translated, it gives CASTRDISTDTQYF.

This clonotype was found a few times. V is TRBV4-1 and J is TRBJ2-3, with 7 bases fitting TRBD2. V lost 3 bases to trimming and J lost 4 bases; unmatched junction nucleotides: 10. The CDR3 has 16 residues. Germline lookup yields CDR1 MGHRA and CDR2 YSYEKL. The CDR3 here is CASSQEGGAYPDTQYF. In DNA form, the CDR3 reads TGCGCCAGCAGCCAGGAGGGAGGGGCGTACCCAGATACGCAGTATTTT.

The chain carries TRBV9 and TRBJ2-2, with unresolved D. This CDR3 spans 12 amino acids. The germline V and J ends were trimmed by 3 bases and 7 bases, with 7 bases remaining between them. Germline loops: CDR1 SGDLS, CDR2 YYNGEE. CDR3 in amino acids: CASSAVGGELFF. Here the CDR3 DNA reads TGTGCCAGCAGCGCCGTGGGCGGGGAGCTGTTTTTT. Supplemented by reference TRBV9 and TRBJ2-2, the full variable domain reads DSGVTQTPKHLITATGQRVTLRCSPRSGDLSVYWYQQSLDQGLQFLIQYYNGEERAKGNILERFSAQQFPDLHSELNLSSLELGDSALYFCASSAVGGELFFGEGSRLTVL.

The chain recombines TRBV7-9 with TRBJ2-1, with 11 bases lining up with TRBD2. Germline CDR1 reads SEHNR; CDR2 reads FQNEAQ (reference sequence). With 5 bases clipped from V and 9 bases from J, the junction kept 15 bases outside the gene matches. The CDR3 is 17 residues long. CDR3: CASSPPISGGGLSEQFF. The CDR3 nucleotides read TGTGCCAGCAGCCCCCCAATTAGCGGGGGGGGTCTGAGTGAGCAGTTCTTC.

This clonotype appeared a single time. V usage is TRBV12-3 or TRBV12-4 and J usage is TRBJ2-7, with D perhaps matching TRBD2 (6 bases). The CDR3 has 12 amino acids. The CDR3, as DNA: TGTGCCTGCAGTTTTGCGGGGAACGAGCAGTACGTC. Translation: CACSFAGNEQYV.

J is TRBJ1-2 and V is TRBV6-4, with D tentatively TRBD1 (5 bases). This CDR3 spans 14 amino acids. V lost 5 bases to trimming and J lost 7 bases, with 17 bases between them. Germline V lookup: CDR1 MRHNA, CDR2 SNTAGT. The CDR3 DNA follows: TGTGCCAGCAGTTCAACCGCAGGGAGAGGTGGCTACACCTTC. The encoded protein is CASSSTAGRGGYTF.

V is TRBV19 and J is TRBJ1-1, with D uncertain. Germline V gives CDR1 LNHDA, CDR2 SQIVND (reference sequence). Trimming cost V 4 bases and J 2 bases, with 11 bases left between them. The CDR3 is made up of 14 amino acids. The CDR3 region has the DNA TGTGCCAGTAGTAGAGGCAGAAGCAACACTGAAGCTTTCTTT. Its translation is CASSRGRSNTEAFF.

There are many counts of this clonotype. The rearrangement uses TRBV6-5 and TRBJ2-1; D is perhaps TRBD2 (6 bases). V dropped 2 bases and J dropped 4 bases, with 12 bases sitting between them. This CDR3 contains 15 residues. Germline V gene data show CDR1 as MNHEY and CDR2 as SVGAGI. CDR3 bases: TGTGCCAGCAGTTACGGTAGGGCGGGGTACAATGAGCAGTTCTTC. Protein: CASSYGRAGYNEQFF.

V usage is TRBV4-1 and J usage is TRBJ1-1; D uncertain. The CDR3 is 13 residues long. The germline V gene encodes CDR1 MGHRA and CDR2 YSYEKL. V dropped 2 bases and J dropped 7 bases, with 11 bases sitting between them. The CDR3 spells CASSQSLLIEAFF. DNA for the CDR3: TGCGCCAGCAGCCAATCGCTACTAATTGAAGCTTTCTTT.

This clonotype was picked up a small number of times. The chain joins TRBV5-5 to TRBJ2-1, with TRBD2 matching 9 bases. The V gene end was trimmed by 4 bases and the J gene end by 6 bases; junction bases not matched to a gene: 5. CDR3 length: 14 residues. Germline V lookup: CDR1 SGHKS, CDR2 YYEKEE (reference sequence). The CDR3, as DNA: TGTGCCAGCAGCCCGGCGGGGGGGTTCAATGAGCAGTTCTTC. Amino acids: CASSPAGGFNEQFF. Using reference TRBV5-5 and TRBJ2-1 for the parts outside the CDR3, the full variable domain is DAGVTQSPTHLIKTRGQQVTLRCSPISGHKSVSWYQQVLGQGPQFIFQYYEKEERGRGNFPDRFSARQFPNYSSELNVNALLLGDSALYLCASSPAGGFNEQFFGPGTRLTVL.

This clonotype came up a few times. V gene TRBV27 combines with J gene TRBJ2-7, with D perhaps matching TRBD1 (6 bases). With 3 bases removed from V and 5 bases from J, the gap between germline ends came to 17 bases. The CDR3 runs 15 residues. Looked up from germline, CDR1 is MNHEY and CDR2 is SMNVEV (reference sequence). CDR3 sequence: CASSFIGTRRHEQYF. Written as DNA, the CDR3 is TGTGCCAGCAGTTTTATAGGGACACGCAGGCACGAGCAGTACTTC.

This chain uses TRBV5-4 with TRBJ1-1; no clear D. V was clipped by 1 base and J by 1 base, with 11 bases between them. The CDR3 extends over 15 amino acids. Germline values: CDR1 SGHNT, CDR2 YYREEE (reference sequence). This chain's CDR3 is CASSLKRERNTEAFF. The CDR3 nucleotides are TGTGCCAGCAGCTTGAAACGGGAACGGAACACTGAAGCTTTCTTT.